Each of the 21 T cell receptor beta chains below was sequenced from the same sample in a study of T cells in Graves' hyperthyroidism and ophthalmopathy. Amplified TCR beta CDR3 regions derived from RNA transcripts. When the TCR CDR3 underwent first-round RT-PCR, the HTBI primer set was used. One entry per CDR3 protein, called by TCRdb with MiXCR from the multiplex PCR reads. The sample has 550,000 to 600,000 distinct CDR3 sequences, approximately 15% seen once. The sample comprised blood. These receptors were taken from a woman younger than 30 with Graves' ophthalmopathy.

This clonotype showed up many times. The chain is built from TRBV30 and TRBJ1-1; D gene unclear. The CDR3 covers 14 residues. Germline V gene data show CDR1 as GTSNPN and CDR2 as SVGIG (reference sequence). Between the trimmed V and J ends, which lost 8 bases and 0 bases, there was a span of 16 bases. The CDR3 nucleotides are TGTGCCACCCAGGACCCTGGGATGAACACTGAAGCTTTCTTT. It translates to CATQDPGMNTEAFF. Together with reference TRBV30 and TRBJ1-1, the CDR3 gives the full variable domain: SQTIHQWPATLVQPVGSPLSLECTVEGTSNPNLYWYRQAAGRGLQLLFYSVGIGQISSEVPQNLSASRPQDRQFILSSKKLLLSDSGFYLCATQDPGMNTEAFFGQGTRLTVV.

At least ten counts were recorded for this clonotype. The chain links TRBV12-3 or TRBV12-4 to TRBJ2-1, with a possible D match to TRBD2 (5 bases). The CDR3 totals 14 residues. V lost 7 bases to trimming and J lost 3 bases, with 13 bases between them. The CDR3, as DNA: TGTGCCAGCACCCCAAGCGGACTCTACAATGAGCAGTTCTTC. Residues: CASTPSGLYNEQFF.

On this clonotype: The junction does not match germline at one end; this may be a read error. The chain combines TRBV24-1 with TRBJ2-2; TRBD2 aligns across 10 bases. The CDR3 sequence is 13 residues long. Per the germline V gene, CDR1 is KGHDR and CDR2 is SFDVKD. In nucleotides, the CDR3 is TGTGCAACCAGCGGGAGGGGCACCGGGGAGCTGTTTTTT. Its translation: CATSGRGTGELFF.

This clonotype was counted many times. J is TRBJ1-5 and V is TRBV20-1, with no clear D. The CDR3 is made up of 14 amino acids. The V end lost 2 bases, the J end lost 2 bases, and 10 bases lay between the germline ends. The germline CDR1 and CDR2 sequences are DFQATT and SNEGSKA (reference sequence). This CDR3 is CSARPGVGNQPQHF. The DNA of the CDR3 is TGCAGTGCTAGACCCGGGGTTGGCAATCAGCCCCAGCATTTT.

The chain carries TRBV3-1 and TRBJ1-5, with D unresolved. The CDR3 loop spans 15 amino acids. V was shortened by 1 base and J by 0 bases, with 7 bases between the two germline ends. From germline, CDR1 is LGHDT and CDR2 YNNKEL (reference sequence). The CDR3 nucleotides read TGTGCCAGCAGCCAAGGGCAGCATAGCAATCAGCCCCAGCATTTT. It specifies CASSQGQHSNQPQHF.

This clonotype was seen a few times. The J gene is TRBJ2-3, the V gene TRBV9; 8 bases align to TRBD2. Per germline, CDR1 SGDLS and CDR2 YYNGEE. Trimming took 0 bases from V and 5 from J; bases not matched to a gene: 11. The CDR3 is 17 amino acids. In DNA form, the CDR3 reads TGTGCCAGCAGCGTAGCCACGGGAGCGGGAGAGGGAGATACGCAGTATTTT. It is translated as CASSVATGAGEGDTQYF.

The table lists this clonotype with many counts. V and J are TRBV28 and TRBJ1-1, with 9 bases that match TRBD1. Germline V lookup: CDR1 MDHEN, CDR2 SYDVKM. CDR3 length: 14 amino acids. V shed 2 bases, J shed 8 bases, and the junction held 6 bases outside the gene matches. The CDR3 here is CASSLPGTGREAFF. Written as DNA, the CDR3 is TGTGCCAGCAGTTTACCCGGGACAGGGAGGGAAGCTTTCTTT.

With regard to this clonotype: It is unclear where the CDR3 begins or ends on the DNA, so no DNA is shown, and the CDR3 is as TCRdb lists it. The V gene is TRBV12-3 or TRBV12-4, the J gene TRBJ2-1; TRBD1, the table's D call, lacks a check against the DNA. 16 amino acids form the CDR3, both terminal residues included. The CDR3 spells CASSLAGEFGGGNKFF.

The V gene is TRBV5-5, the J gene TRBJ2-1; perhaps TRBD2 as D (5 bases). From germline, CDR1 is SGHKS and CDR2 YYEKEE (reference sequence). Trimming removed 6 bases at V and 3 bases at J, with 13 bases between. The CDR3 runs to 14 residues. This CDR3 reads CASTSNGLYNEQFF. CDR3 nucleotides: TGTGCCAGCACCTCCAACGGACTCTACAATGAGCAGTTCTTC.

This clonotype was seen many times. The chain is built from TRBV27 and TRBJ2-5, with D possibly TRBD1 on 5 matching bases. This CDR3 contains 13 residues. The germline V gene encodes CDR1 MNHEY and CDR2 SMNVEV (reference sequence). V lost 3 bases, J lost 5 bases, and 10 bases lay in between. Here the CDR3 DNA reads TGTGCCAGCAGTTTTGCAGGGTCGGAGACCCAGTACTTC. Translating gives CASSFAGSETQYF.

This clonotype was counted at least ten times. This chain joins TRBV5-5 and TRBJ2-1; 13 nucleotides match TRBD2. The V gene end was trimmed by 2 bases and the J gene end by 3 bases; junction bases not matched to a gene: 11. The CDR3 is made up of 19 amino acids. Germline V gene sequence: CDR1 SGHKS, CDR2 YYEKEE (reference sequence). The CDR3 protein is CASSFHGLAGESNYNEQFF. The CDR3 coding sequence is TGTGCCAGCAGCTTCCACGGACTAGCGGGAGAGAGCAACTACAATGAGCAGTTCTTC.

The CDR3 region is CASSSTRLAGTGELFF. CDR3 bases: TGTGCCAGCAGCTCCACTAGACTAGCGGGAACCGGGGAGCTGTTTTTT. The V and J genes are TRBV7-2 and TRBJ2-2; 11 bases agree with TRBD2. Germline assignment: CDR1 SGHTA and CDR2 FQGNSA. The CDR3 runs to 16 residues. V was clipped by 4 bases and J by 5 bases; unmatched bases: 6.

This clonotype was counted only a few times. The CDR3 DNA follows: TGTGCCATCAGTGGCACTAGAAACTACGAGCAGTACTTC. It specifies CAISGTRNYEQYF. V and J are TRBV10-3 and TRBJ2-7, with D possibly matching TRBD2 (5 bases). The length of the CDR3 is 13 residues. The ends were cut back, 4 bases at V and 3 bases at J, with 10 bases in the middle. Germline V lookup: CDR1 ENHRY, CDR2 SYGVKD.

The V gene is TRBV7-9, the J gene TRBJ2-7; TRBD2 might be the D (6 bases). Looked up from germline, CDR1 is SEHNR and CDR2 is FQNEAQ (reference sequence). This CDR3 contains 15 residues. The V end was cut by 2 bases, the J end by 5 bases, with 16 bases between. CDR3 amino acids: CASSLPETSVDEQYF. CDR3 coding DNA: TGTGCCAGCAGCTTACCAGAGACTAGTGTTGACGAGCAGTACTTC.

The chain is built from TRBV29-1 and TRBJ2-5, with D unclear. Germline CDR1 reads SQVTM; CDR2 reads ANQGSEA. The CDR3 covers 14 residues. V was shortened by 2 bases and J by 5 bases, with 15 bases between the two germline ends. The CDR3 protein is CSVEKSSATETQYF. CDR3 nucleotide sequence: TGCAGCGTTGAAAAAAGCTCGGCGACGGAGACCCAGTACTTC.

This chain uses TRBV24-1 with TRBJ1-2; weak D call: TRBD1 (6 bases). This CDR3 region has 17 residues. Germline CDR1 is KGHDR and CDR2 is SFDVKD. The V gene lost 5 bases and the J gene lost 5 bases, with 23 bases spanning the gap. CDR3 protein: CATSALTEQGLYYGYTF. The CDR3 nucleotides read TGTGCCACCAGTGCCTTGACGGAACAGGGTCTATATTATGGCTACACCTTC.

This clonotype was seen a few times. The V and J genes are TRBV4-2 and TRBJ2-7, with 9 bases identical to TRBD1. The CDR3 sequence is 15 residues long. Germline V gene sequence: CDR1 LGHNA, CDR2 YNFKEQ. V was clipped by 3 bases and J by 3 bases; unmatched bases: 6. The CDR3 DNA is TGTGCCAGCAGCCAGGGGACAGGGAGGTTCTACGAGCAGTACTTC. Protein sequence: CASSQGTGRFYEQYF.

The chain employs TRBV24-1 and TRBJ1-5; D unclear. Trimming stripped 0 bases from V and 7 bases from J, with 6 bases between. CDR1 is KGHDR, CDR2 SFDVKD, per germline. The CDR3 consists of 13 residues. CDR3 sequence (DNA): TGTGCCACCAGTGATTTGAATCCCCAGCCCCAGCATTTT. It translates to CATSDLNPQPQHF.

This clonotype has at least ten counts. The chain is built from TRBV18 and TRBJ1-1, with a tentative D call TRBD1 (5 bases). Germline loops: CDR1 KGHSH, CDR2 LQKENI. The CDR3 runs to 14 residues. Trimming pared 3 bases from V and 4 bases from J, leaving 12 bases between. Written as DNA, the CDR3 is TGTGCCAGCTCACCGGCCAGGGACGGCACTGAAGCTTTCTTT. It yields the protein CASSPARDGTEAFF.

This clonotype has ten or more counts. The CDR3 here is CASSSREGDGYTF. In DNA form, the CDR3 reads TGTGCCAGCAGCTCACGGGAAGGCGATGGCTACACCTTC. The chain has TRBV5-5 and TRBJ1-2; D is undetermined. Germline loops: CDR1 SGHKS, CDR2 YYEKEE (reference sequence). There are 13 residues in the CDR3. Trimming cost V 3 bases and J 6 bases, with 12 bases left between them.

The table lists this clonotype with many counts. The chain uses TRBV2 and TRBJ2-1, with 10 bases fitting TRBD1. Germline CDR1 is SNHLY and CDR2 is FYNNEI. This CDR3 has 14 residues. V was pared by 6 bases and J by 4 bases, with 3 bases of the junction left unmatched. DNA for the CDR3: TGTGCCAGCAGCGGACAGGGGGAGTACAATGAGCAGTTCTTC. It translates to CASSGQGEYNEQFF.